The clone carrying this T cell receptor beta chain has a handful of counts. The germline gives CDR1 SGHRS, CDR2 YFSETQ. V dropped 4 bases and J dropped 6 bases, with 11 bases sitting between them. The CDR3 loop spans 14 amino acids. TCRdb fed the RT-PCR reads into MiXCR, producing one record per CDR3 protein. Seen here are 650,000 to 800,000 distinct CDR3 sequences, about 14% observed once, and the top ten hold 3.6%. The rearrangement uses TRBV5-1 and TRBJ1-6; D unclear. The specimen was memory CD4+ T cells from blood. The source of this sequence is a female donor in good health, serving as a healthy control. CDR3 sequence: CASSLGRVNSPLHF. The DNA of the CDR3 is TGCGCCAGCAGCCTCGGACGGGTTAATTCACCCCTCCACTTT.